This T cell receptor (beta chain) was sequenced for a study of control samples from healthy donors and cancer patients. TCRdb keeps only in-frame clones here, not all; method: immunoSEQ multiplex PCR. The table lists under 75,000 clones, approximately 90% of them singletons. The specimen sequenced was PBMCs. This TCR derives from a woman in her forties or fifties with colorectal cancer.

The CDR3 region is CASSPPLNLYEQYF. The CDR3 bases are TGTGCCAGCTCACCACCGCTTAACCTATACGAGCAGTACTTC. The chain joins TRBV18 to TRBJ2-7, with D uncertain. CDR1 and CDR2 from the germline V gene are KGHSH and LQKENI. Trimming cost V 0 bases and J 4 bases, with 10 bases left between them. The CDR3 has 14 amino acids.